This T cell receptor beta chain is drawn from a study of spatial heterogeneity in lung cancer (dated by TCRdb to the late 2010s). About the study as a whole: Beta-chain transcripts were consistently detected in greater numbers than alpha-chain transcripts, which likely reflected higher beta-chain transcript abundance. At surgery, hundreds of tumor regions, approximately 64 matched nontumor lung samples and 56 PBMC samples were TCR-sequenced for both alpha and beta chains. The study linked features of the TCR repertoire to counts of nonsynonymous mutations, which were determined by whole-exome sequencing of tumor tissue. In the raw uncorrected reads, each unique combination of TCR and UMI appeared on average more than ten times. TCR transcript counts in tumor regions correlated strongly with a T cell transcriptional module score from matched bulk RNA-seq. The study quantitatively compared TCR alpha and beta repertoires across multiple tumor regions, matched nontumor lung and blood in non-small cell lung cancer.

General findings and caveats noted by the study authors: Counts of ubiquitous and regional expanded TCRs correlated with counts of ubiquitous and regional nonsynonymous mutations, respectively. Additional single-cell paired TCR alpha and beta sequencing was considered necessary to confirm, at a functional level, the hypothesis that regional TCRs recognize regional mutations. TCR-seq coverage of tumor T cells was estimated at only 5.5% to 8.5% for alpha chains and 11% to 15% for beta chains. The tumor nonsynonymous mutation count correlated with the number of expanded alpha and beta TCRs within the tumor.

In its sample, this clonotype was seen many times. Its cognate antigen has yet to be identified. Per-nucleotide qualities are absent, and no much larger clonotype sits a single base away. V is clipped by 3 bases and J by 6 bases, and the sequence between their germline boundaries is 15 bases long. The CDR3 numbers 15 residues from cysteine through phenylalanine. Only the CDR3 part of the read is kept: 45 bases, read in frame from the first base. CDR1 and CDR2, per the germline V gene, are SGHVS and FQNEAQ. The time point label, read with the paper, signifies: sample taken at primary tumor resection. The donors were some 76 patients from the lung TRACERx cohort who had early-stage, untreated non-small cell lung cancer. Whole RNA extracted from tumor and nontumor lung tissue, or from cryopreserved PBMC samples, was used for TCR sequencing without cell sorting. A patient was chosen for TCR sequencing only when enough RNA was available from at least two tumor regions. Before being selected, tumor and adjacent nontumor lung specimens were reviewed by a lung pathologist.

Libraries came from 5' RACE. The sequencer listed for this sample is NextSeq 500. The TCR library protocol attached a unique molecular identifier to each TCR cDNA molecule to allow correction of PCR and sequencing errors. Regarding the original processing steps: TCR identification, UMI-based error correction and CDR3 extraction were performed with Decombinator tools. Expanded TCRs were defined as those above a frequency of 2 per 1,000, corresponding to the top 1% of the tumor frequency distribution. Expanded tumor TCRs were classed as regional if statistically deemed absent (corrected P<0.05) from at least one tumor region, otherwise ubiquitous. Renyi diversity was computed with the R vegan package after each repertoire had been subsampled 100 times to 5,000 TCRs. To build CDR3 similarity networks, amino acid triplet string-kernel similarity was used, and CDR3s were connected when their pairwise similarity was above 0.82. TCRdb ran its own pipeline on the public reads, namely fastp trimming at Q25 and MiXCR clone calling, and kept in-frame beta chains. Rows are unified per CDR3 protein, each entry keeping the most common DNA and genes. What appears here as the V and J calls and clone size reflects TCRdb's work, not the paper's. The sample table lists 20,000 to 25,000 distinct CDR3 sequences, 5% to 7% of them with a count of one. The ten largest clones represent 10% of the sample.

This receptor chain uses TRBV7-8 and TRBJ2-1, with a tentative D gene TRBD2 over 6 matching bases. The source is a male donor with early-stage non-small cell lung cancer. The input for sequencing was lung tumor tissue, taken at surgery. In nucleotide form, the sequence is TGTGCCAGCAGCTTGCGACTAGAAAAGTCCAATGAGCAGTTCTTC. Its protein reads: CASSLRLEKSNEQFF.